This T cell receptor (beta chain) was found in a study of cytomegalovirus exposure and HLA in healthy donors. General study findings and limits: The authors listed some 160 TCR beta chains as cytomegalovirus-associated. Association of 16,951 TCR beta sequences with HLA alleles was found at 0.05 false discovery rate in a later analysis. Most TCR sequences were uncommon, yet certain public TCRs appeared in many donors.

On this clone: The target antigen is unknown.

This CDR3 is 14 amino acids long. Per germline, CDR1 MNHEY and CDR2 SVGAGI. The V end lost 7 bases, the J end lost 4 bases, and 16 bases lay between the germline ends. PCR amplification relied on 60 Vbeta primers (plus 13 Jbeta primers). Measured with immunoSEQ multiplex PCR; TCRdb has only the in-frame clones, and not every one. Of approximately 210,000 clones listed, approximately 85% are singletons. This rearrangement joins TRBV6-5 to TRBJ2-5, with a weak D call TRBD2 (7 bases). The sequenced sample was PBMCs. The sequence derives from a girl between 10 and 17 years old in good health and CMV-seropositive. The DNA for the CDR3 is TGTGCCAGCAAATGGCGGGGGCAGGTAGAGACCCAGTACTTC. This codes for CASKWRGQVETQYF.